This is a list of T cell receptor beta chains from one sample in a study of T cell changes during pregnancy in multiple sclerosis. TCRdb's table, derived via immunoSEQ multiplex PCR, lists solely in-frame clones and lacks some. The data hold approximately 50,000 clones, with around nine tenths observed a single time. Sequencing used CD4+ T cells from peripheral blood mononuclear cells, obtained after pregnancy. Source of these receptors: a female donor with multiple sclerosis, enrolled in a pregnancy study. CDR3s include the opening cysteine and the closing phenylalanine or tryptophan. A D gene is named only where the DNA matches it firmly. Expanded clones get a size class; other rows say once, few or many, or leave the size out.

v_gene	j_gene	d_gene	abundance	CDR3aa	CDR3nt
TRBV9	TRBJ2-1	TRBD2	.	CASSATDGLAGGRGEQFF	TGTGCCAGCAGCGCGACAGATGGACTAGCGGGAGGTCGGGGTGAGCAGTTCTTC
TRBV7-8	TRBJ2-4	TRBD1	few	CASSPTGIAKNIQYF	TGTGCCAGCAGCCCGACAGGGATAGCCAAAAACATTCAGTACTTC
TRBV6-6	TRBJ1-2	TRBD1	.	CASSQTGTYGYTF	TGTGCCAGCAGTCAGACAGGGACCTATGGCTACACCTTC
TRBV11-2	TRBJ2-1	TRBD1	.	CASSERPGQNSYNEQFF	TGTGCCAGCAGCGAACGACCGGGACAGAATTCCTACAATGAGCAGTTCTTC
TRBV5-1	TRBJ2-1	TRBD1	.	CASSHNRGSDNEQFF	TGCGCCAGCAGCCACAACAGGGGGTCGGACAATGAGCAGTTCTTC
TRBV28	TRBJ1-5	.	.	CASSFNINQPQHF	TGTGCCAGCAGTTTTAACATCAATCAGCCCCAGCATTTT
TRBV6-5	TRBJ1-2	.	.	CASREGGFGYGYTF	TGTGCCAGCAGGGAGGGGGGGTTCGGCTATGGCTACACCTTC
TRBV9	TRBJ2-1	TRBD2	.	CASSVVASGYNEQFF	TGTGCCAGCAGCGTAGTGGCTAGCGGCTACAATGAGCAGTTCTTC
TRBV7-8	TRBJ2-4	.	.	CASSPTRQVANIQYF	TGTGCCAGCAGCCCAACCCGGCAGGTTGCGAACATTCAGTACTTC
TRBV18	TRBJ1-3	.	.	CASSPGTDRLISGNTIYF	TGTGCCAGCTCACCAGGAACCGACAGGCTAATCTCTGGAAACACCATATATTTT
TRBV2	TRBJ2-7	TRBD1	.	CASSGDRVYEQYF	TGTGCCAGCAGTGGGGACAGGGTCTACGAGCAGTACTTC
TRBV5-1	TRBJ2-6	.	.	CASSPRSSGANVLTF	TGCGCCAGCAGCCCACGGTCCTCTGGGGCCAACGTCCTGACTTTC
TRBV2	TRBJ2-5	TRBD1	.	CASRRAGGLGQETQYF	TGTGCCAGCAGGAGGGCAGGGGGTCTGGGACAAGAGACCCAGTACTTC
TRBV7-3	TRBJ1-2	TRBD1	.	CASSLGGPGQIYGYTF	TGTGCCAGCAGCTTAGGCGGACCGGGACAGATCTATGGCTACACCTTC
TRBV5-1	TRBJ2-7	TRBD2	.	CASSPASGIYEGNF	TGCGCCAGCAGTCCCGCTAGCGGTATCTACGAAGGGAACTTC
TRBV30	TRBJ2-5	TRBD1	.	CAWSGDSQETQYF	TGTGCCTGGAGTGGGGACAGCCAAGAGACCCAGTACTTC
TRBV30	TRBJ2-1	.	.	CAWERGRTLINEQFF	TGTGCCTGGGAACGGGGGAGGACCCTTATCAATGAGCAGTTCTTC
TRBV19	TRBJ2-2	TRBD2	.	CASSGAGVGTGELFF	TGTGCCAGTAGTGGGGCGGGAGTGGGAACCGGGGAGCTGTTTTTT
TRBV29-1	TRBJ1-1	.	.	CSASGNTEAFF	TGCAGCGCGTCGGGGAACACTGAAGCTTTCTTT
TRBV5-4	TRBJ2-7	TRBD1	.	CASSIQGAYEQYF	TGTGCCAGCAGCATACAGGGGGCCTACGAGCAGTACTTC
TRBV7-2	TRBJ2-1	.	.	CASSLVASRLQFF	TGTGCCAGCAGCTTAGTAGCTAGCCGCTTGCAGTTCTTC